A selection of T cell receptor beta chains follows, all from one sample in a study of blood T cell repertoires in COVID-19. TCRdb's copy holds only in-frame clones and misses some; the assay was immunoSEQ multiplex PCR. The sample holds almost 50,000 clones; more than 65% are singletons and the top ten take 8.8%. The sequenced sample consisted of peripheral blood. These receptors were obtained from a woman in her 70s with acute or convalescent COVID-19. The CDR3 runs from the conserved cysteine through the conserved F or W. Each record gives: clone size, D gene, V gene, J gene, CDR3 DNA, CDR3 protein. D genes are given only for firm matches. Not all rows give a size; the values are once, few, many and, for expanded clones, a class.

clone_size: -; d_call: TRBD1; v_call: TRBV3-1/TRBV3-2; j_call: TRBJ1-5; cdr3_nt: TGTGCCAGCAGCCAGATGACAGGGGGCAATCAGCCCCAGCATTTT; cdr3_aa: CASSQMTGGNQPQHF
clone_size: -; d_call: TRBD1; v_call: TRBV2; j_call: TRBJ1-1; cdr3_nt: TGTGCCAGCAGGCATGGGACAGCCACTGAAGCTTTCTTT; cdr3_aa: CASRHGTATEAFF
clone_size: once; d_call: -; v_call: TRBV7-9; j_call: TRBJ1-5; cdr3_nt: TGTGCCAGCAGCTCAGATCTCAGAAACCAGCATTTT; cdr3_aa: CASSSDLRNQHF
clone_size: few; d_call: TRBD1; v_call: TRBV11-2; j_call: TRBJ1-6; cdr3_nt: TGTGCCAGCAGCCGGGACAGGGTAAATTCACCCCTCCACTTT; cdr3_aa: CASSRDRVNSPLHF
clone_size: few; d_call: -; v_call: TRBV13; j_call: TRBJ2-1; cdr3_nt: TGTGCCAGCAGCCTCCCCGGAGGGGAGCAGTTCTTC; cdr3_aa: CASSLPGGEQFF
clone_size: -; d_call: -; v_call: TRBV10-2; j_call: TRBJ1-5; cdr3_nt: TGCGCCAGCTCCGGGACAAATACGAACAATCAGCCCCAGCATTTT; cdr3_aa: CASSGTNTNNQPQHF
clone_size: -; d_call: -; v_call: TRBV23-1; j_call: TRBJ1-1; cdr3_nt: TGCGCCAGCAGCCCATTGGACACCTCGAACACTGAAGCTTTCTTT; cdr3_aa: CASSPLDTSNTEAFF
clone_size: -; d_call: -; v_call: TRBV28; j_call: TRBJ1-3; cdr3_nt: TGTGCCAGCTCAGAAAACACCATATATTTT; cdr3_aa: CASSENTIYF
clone_size: -; d_call: -; v_call: TRBV21-1; j_call: TRBJ1-2; cdr3_nt: TGTGCCATCAGCACAACACAGGGGGGACATGGCTACACCTTC; cdr3_aa: CAISTTQGGHGYTF
clone_size: -; d_call: TRBD2; v_call: TRBV7-9; j_call: TRBJ2-3; cdr3_nt: TGTGCCAGCAGTTTTAGACTAGCGGGAGGTGCGCAGTATTTT; cdr3_aa: CASSFRLAGGAQYF
clone_size: -; d_call: -; v_call: TRBV5-1; j_call: TRBJ2-7; cdr3_nt: TGCGCCAGCAGCTTTATCCCAGGAGGGCGCGAGCAGTACTTC; cdr3_aa: CASSFIPGGREQYF
clone_size: few; d_call: TRBD1; v_call: TRBV30; j_call: TRBJ1-4; cdr3_nt: TGTGCTCTCGGGACAGGGTATGAAAAACTGTTTTTT; cdr3_aa: CALGTGYEKLFF
clone_size: once; d_call: TRBD1; v_call: TRBV12-3/TRBV12-4; j_call: TRBJ1-1; cdr3_nt: TGTGCCAGCAGGCTAGGGGGCTACGAATACGCTTTCTTT; cdr3_aa: CASRLGGYEYAFF
clone_size: -; d_call: TRBD1; v_call: TRBV28; j_call: TRBJ1-5; cdr3_nt: TGTGCCAGCAGTGAGCCCACAGGGGGCGGGAATCAGCCCCAGCATTTT; cdr3_aa: CASSEPTGGGNQPQHF
clone_size: -; d_call: TRBD2; v_call: TRBV24-1; j_call: TRBJ2-2; cdr3_nt: TGTGCCACCAGTGATCCAGGGACTAGCGGGAGTAACACCGGGGAGCTGTTTTTT; cdr3_aa: CATSDPGTSGSNTGELFF
clone_size: -; d_call: -; v_call: TRBV18; j_call: TRBJ2-6; cdr3_nt: TGTGCCAGCTCACCACAGGGGACTGGGGCCAACGTCCTGACTTTC; cdr3_aa: CASSPQGTGANVLTF
clone_size: -; d_call: TRBD2; v_call: TRBV9; j_call: TRBJ2-5; cdr3_nt: TGTGCCAGCAGCGTAATAAGACTAGCGAGCCAAGAGACCCAGTACTTC; cdr3_aa: CASSVIRLASQETQYF
clone_size: -; d_call: TRBD1; v_call: TRBV7-8; j_call: TRBJ2-2; cdr3_nt: TGTGCCAGCAGCTTAGACGGACAGGCGATGAACACCGGGGAGCTGTTTTTT; cdr3_aa: CASSLDGQAMNTGELFF
clone_size: -; d_call: -; v_call: TRBV2; j_call: TRBJ1-1; cdr3_nt: TGTGCCAGCGGGGAACAGGGAGTAAGCACTGAAGCTTTCTTT; cdr3_aa: CASGEQGVSTEAFF
clone_size: -; d_call: TRBD2; v_call: TRBV4-3; j_call: TRBJ2-3; cdr3_nt: TGCGCCAGCAGCCAAGATTGGGGGACTAGCGGGAGCAGGGGGGGGCCAGATACGCAGTATTTT; cdr3_aa: CASSQDWGTSGSRGGPDTQYF
clone_size: -; d_call: TRBD2; v_call: TRBV6-1; j_call: TRBJ2-3; cdr3_nt: TGTGCCAGCAGTGAACAAGCGGGAGCGGTCACAGATACGCAGTATTTT; cdr3_aa: CASSEQAGAVTDTQYF
clone_size: -; d_call: TRBD1; v_call: TRBV7-9; j_call: TRBJ1-4; cdr3_nt: TGTGCCAGCAGCTTAGCGCTCGACAGGGGAGTGGGAAAACTGTTTTTT; cdr3_aa: CASSLALDRGVGKLFF
clone_size: -; d_call: TRBD1; v_call: TRBV6-4; j_call: TRBJ1-6; cdr3_nt: TGTGCCAGCAGGGGGACAGGGATGTACTCACCCCTCCACTTT; cdr3_aa: CASRGTGMYSPLHF
clone_size: -; d_call: TRBD2; v_call: TRBV6-5; j_call: TRBJ2-2; cdr3_nt: TGTGCCAGCAGTCGGACTAGCGGGAGGTCCGGGGAGCTGTTTTTT; cdr3_aa: CASSRTSGRSGELFF
clone_size: once; d_call: -; v_call: TRBV9; j_call: TRBJ1-2; cdr3_nt: TGTGCCAGCAGTACAGGGATAAGGGCCTATGGCTACACCTTC; cdr3_aa: CASSTGIRAYGYTF
clone_size: once; d_call: TRBD1; v_call: TRBV19; j_call: TRBJ1-5; cdr3_nt: TGTGCCAGTAGTCCCATAGGACAGGGAGATCAGCCCCAGCATTTT; cdr3_aa: CASSPIGQGDQPQHF
clone_size: many; d_call: TRBD1; v_call: TRBV28; j_call: TRBJ1-6; cdr3_nt: TGTGCCAGCAGCCCCGGACAGGACTATTCACCCCTCCACTTT; cdr3_aa: CASSPGQDYSPLHF
clone_size: -; d_call: TRBD2; v_call: TRBV9; j_call: TRBJ2-3; cdr3_nt: TGTGCCAGCAGCGTAGTGGCGGGAGTCCCCCGGAGTACAGATACGCAGTATTTT; cdr3_aa: CASSVVAGVPRSTDTQYF
clone_size: few; d_call: -; v_call: TRBV7-3; j_call: TRBJ1-2; cdr3_nt: TGTGCCAGCAGCCAGAGGGGGGGAACATGGGATGGCTACACCTTC; cdr3_aa: CASSQRGGTWDGYTF
clone_size: -; d_call: -; v_call: TRBV5-1; j_call: TRBJ1-2; cdr3_nt: TGCGCCAGCAGCAAGACGGACACCTATGGCTACACCTTC; cdr3_aa: CASSKTDTYGYTF
clone_size: -; d_call: TRBD1; v_call: TRBV10-1; j_call: TRBJ1-2; cdr3_nt: TGCGCCAGCAGTGACACAGGGGACTATGGCTACACCTTC; cdr3_aa: CASSDTGDYGYTF
clone_size: -; d_call: -; v_call: TRBV3-1/TRBV3-2; j_call: TRBJ2-3; cdr3_nt: TGTGCCAGCAGTCCGACCGGGACTAGCACAGATACGCAGTATTTT; cdr3_aa: CASSPTGTSTDTQYF
clone_size: -; d_call: -; v_call: TRBV4-2; j_call: TRBJ2-2; cdr3_nt: TGTGCCAGCAGCCAAAGGGGGAAGAACACCGGGGAGCTGTTTTTT; cdr3_aa: CASSQRGKNTGELFF
clone_size: -; d_call: TRBD1; v_call: TRBV6-5; j_call: TRBJ1-3; cdr3_nt: TGTGCCAGCATGCGACAGGGGGCAGGAAACACCATATATTTT; cdr3_aa: CASMRQGAGNTIYF
clone_size: few; d_call: TRBD2; v_call: TRBV28; j_call: TRBJ2-4; cdr3_nt: TGTGCCAGCAGAACGGGTGGGGGGGAAAACATTCAGTACTTC; cdr3_aa: CASRTGGGENIQYF
clone_size: -; d_call: TRBD1; v_call: TRBV2; j_call: TRBJ2-2; cdr3_nt: TGTGCCAGCAGGGCGGACAGGGATCACGGGGAGCTGTTTTTT; cdr3_aa: CASRADRDHGELFF
clone_size: few; d_call: TRBD1; v_call: TRBV14; j_call: TRBJ2-7; cdr3_nt: TGTGCCAGCAGCCCGAACAGGGGAACCTACGAGCAGTACTTC; cdr3_aa: CASSPNRGTYEQYF
clone_size: -; d_call: -; v_call: TRBV7-2; j_call: TRBJ2-3; cdr3_nt: TGTGCCAGCAGCTCAAACAGGGAAGATACGCAGTATTTT; cdr3_aa: CASSSNREDTQYF
clone_size: -; d_call: -; v_call: TRBV6-6; j_call: TRBJ2-2; cdr3_nt: TGTGCCAGCAGTTACCAGGGATTCGGGGAGCTGTTTTTT; cdr3_aa: CASSYQGFGELFF
clone_size: few; d_call: -; v_call: TRBV7-9; j_call: TRBJ1-1; cdr3_nt: TGTGCCAGCAGCTTAGGTTCTGGGGCAGGTGAAGCTTTCTTT; cdr3_aa: CASSLGSGAGEAFF
clone_size: -; d_call: TRBD2; v_call: TRBV4-1; j_call: TRBJ2-1; cdr3_nt: TGCGCCAGCAGCCAAGATGGGCCGGGACTAGCGGCCTACAATGAGCAGTTCTTC; cdr3_aa: CASSQDGPGLAAYNEQFF
clone_size: once; d_call: -; v_call: TRBV7-2; j_call: TRBJ2-1; cdr3_nt: TGTGCCAGCAGCTTACCCAACAATGAGCAGTTCTTC; cdr3_aa: CASSLPNNEQFF
clone_size: few; d_call: TRBD2; v_call: TRBV10-3; j_call: TRBJ2-4; cdr3_nt: TGTGCCATCAGTGCGGGGGGGGCGTTGGACATTCAGTACTTC; cdr3_aa: CAISAGGALDIQYF
clone_size: -; d_call: TRBD2; v_call: TRBV10-1; j_call: TRBJ2-2; cdr3_nt: TGCGCCAGCATGTTAGCGGGAAAGGCGACAGGGGAGCTGTTTTTT; cdr3_aa: CASMLAGKATGELFF
clone_size: -; d_call: -; v_call: TRBV3-1/TRBV3-2; j_call: TRBJ2-7; cdr3_nt: TGTGCCAGCAGCCCCAGGGGATCCTACGAGCAGTACTTC; cdr3_aa: CASSPRGSYEQYF
clone_size: -; d_call: -; v_call: TRBV5-1; j_call: TRBJ2-7; cdr3_nt: TGCGCCAGCAGCCCCCGGGACTGGGTCGGTGGAAAATACGAGCAGTACTTC; cdr3_aa: CASSPRDWVGGKYEQYF
clone_size: once; d_call: TRBD1; v_call: TRBV28; j_call: TRBJ2-7; cdr3_nt: TGTGCCAGCAGCAACGGGGACAGGAGCTCCTACGAGCAGTACTTC; cdr3_aa: CASSNGDRSSYEQYF
clone_size: few; d_call: -; v_call: TRBV28; j_call: TRBJ1-1; cdr3_nt: TGTGCCAGCAGGCGGGACACTGAAGCTTTCTTT; cdr3_aa: CASRRDTEAFF
clone_size: -; d_call: TRBD1; v_call: TRBV6-5; j_call: TRBJ1-1; cdr3_nt: TGTGCCAGCAGTTACGGGACAGGTGAAGCTTTCTTT; cdr3_aa: CASSYGTGEAFF
clone_size: -; d_call: -; v_call: TRBV2; j_call: TRBJ2-7; cdr3_nt: TGTGCCAGCAGTGAAGGGCACCCAAGAACCTACGAGCAGTACTTC; cdr3_aa: CASSEGHPRTYEQYF
clone_size: -; d_call: TRBD1; v_call: TRBV6-1; j_call: TRBJ2-7; cdr3_nt: TGTGCCAGCAGTGAGGACAGGCCCTACGAGCAGTACTTC; cdr3_aa: CASSEDRPYEQYF
clone_size: -; d_call: -; v_call: TRBV28; j_call: TRBJ2-7; cdr3_nt: TGTGCCAGCAGACAACAGGGTCACTACGAGCAGTACTTC; cdr3_aa: CASRQQGHYEQYF
clone_size: -; d_call: -; v_call: TRBV4-1; j_call: TRBJ2-2; cdr3_nt: TGCGCCAGCAGCCAAGTTTCAGGCAACACCGGGGAGCTGTTTTTT; cdr3_aa: CASSQVSGNTGELFF
clone_size: once; d_call: TRBD1; v_call: TRBV9; j_call: TRBJ2-2; cdr3_nt: TGTGCCAGCAGCGTGAGGGGCGGTGGGACAGGGCCCAACACCGGGGAGCTGTTTTTT; cdr3_aa: CASSVRGGGTGPNTGELFF
clone_size: few; d_call: TRBD1; v_call: TRBV4-2; j_call: TRBJ1-2; cdr3_nt: TGTGCCAGCAGCCAAGTCTCTACAGGGGAAAACTATGGCTACACCTTC; cdr3_aa: CASSQVSTGENYGYTF
clone_size: -; d_call: -; v_call: TRBV6-5; j_call: TRBJ1-2; cdr3_nt: TGTGCCAGCAGCTCCTCATCCCGACTCTATGGCTACACCTTC; cdr3_aa: CASSSSSRLYGYTF